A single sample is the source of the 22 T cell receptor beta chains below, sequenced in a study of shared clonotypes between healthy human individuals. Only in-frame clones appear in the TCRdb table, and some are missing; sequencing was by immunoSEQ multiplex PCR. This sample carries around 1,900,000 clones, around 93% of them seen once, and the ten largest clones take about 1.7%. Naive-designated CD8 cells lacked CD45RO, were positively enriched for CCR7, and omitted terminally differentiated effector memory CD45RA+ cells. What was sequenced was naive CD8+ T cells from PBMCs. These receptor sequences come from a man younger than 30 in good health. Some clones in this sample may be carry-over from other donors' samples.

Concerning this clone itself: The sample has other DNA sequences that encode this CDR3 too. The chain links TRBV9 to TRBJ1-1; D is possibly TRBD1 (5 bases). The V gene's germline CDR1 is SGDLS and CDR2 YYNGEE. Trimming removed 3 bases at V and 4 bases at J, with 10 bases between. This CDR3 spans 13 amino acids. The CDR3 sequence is CASSAGGGTEAFF. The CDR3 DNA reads TGTGCCAGCAGCGCGGGTGGGGGCACTGAAGCTTTCTTT.

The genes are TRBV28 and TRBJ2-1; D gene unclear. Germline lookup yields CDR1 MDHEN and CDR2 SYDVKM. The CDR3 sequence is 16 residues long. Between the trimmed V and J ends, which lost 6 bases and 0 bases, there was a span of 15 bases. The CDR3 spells CASRTLVARSYNEQFF. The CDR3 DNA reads TGTGCCAGCAGGACCCTTGTCGCTCGCTCCTACAATGAGCAGTTCTTC.

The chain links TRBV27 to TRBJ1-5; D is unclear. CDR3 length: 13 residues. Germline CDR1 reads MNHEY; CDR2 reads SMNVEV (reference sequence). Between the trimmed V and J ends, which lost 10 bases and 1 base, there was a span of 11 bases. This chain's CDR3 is CATRVSSNQPQHF. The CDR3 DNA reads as TGTGCCACCCGGGTGTCGAGCAATCAGCCCCAGCATTTT.

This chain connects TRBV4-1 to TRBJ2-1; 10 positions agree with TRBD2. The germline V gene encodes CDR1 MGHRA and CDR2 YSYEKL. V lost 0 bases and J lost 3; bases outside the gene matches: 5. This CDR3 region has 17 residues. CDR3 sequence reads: CASSQDRLAGHYNEQFF. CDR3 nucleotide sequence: TGCGCCAGCAGCCAAGATAGACTAGCGGGCCACTACAATGAGCAGTTCTTC.

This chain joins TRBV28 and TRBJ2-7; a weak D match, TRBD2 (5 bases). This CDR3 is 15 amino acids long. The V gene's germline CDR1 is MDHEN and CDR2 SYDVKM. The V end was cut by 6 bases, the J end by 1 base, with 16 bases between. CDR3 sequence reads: CASSRTWGDSYEQYF. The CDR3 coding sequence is TGTGCCAGCAGCCGCACCTGGGGAGATTCCTACGAGCAGTACTTC.

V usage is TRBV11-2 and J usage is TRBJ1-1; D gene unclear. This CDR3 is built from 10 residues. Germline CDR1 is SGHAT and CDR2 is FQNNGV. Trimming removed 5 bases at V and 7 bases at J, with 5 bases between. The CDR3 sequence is CASSALEAFF. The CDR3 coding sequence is TGTGCCAGCAGCGCGCTTGAAGCTTTCTTT. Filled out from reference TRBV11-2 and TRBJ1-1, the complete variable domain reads EAGVAQSPRYKIIEKRQSVAFWCNPISGHATLYWYQQILGQGPKLLIQFQNNGVVDDSQLPKDRFSAERLKGVDSTLKIQPAKLEDSAVYLCASSALEAFFGQGTRLTVV.

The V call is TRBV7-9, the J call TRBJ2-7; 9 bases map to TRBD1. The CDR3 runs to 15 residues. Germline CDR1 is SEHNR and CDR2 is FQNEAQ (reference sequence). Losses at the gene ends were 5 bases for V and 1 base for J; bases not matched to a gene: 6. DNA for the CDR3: TGTGCCAGCAGCAACAGACAGGGGGGTTCCTACGAGCAGTACTTC. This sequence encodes CASSNRQGGSYEQYF. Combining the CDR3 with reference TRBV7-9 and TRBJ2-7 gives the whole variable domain DTGVSQNPRHKITKRGQNVTFRCDPISEHNRLYWYRQTLGQGPEFLTYFQNEAQLEKSRLLSDRFSAERPKGSFSTLEIQRTEQGDSAMYLCASSNRQGGSYEQYFGPGTRLTVT.

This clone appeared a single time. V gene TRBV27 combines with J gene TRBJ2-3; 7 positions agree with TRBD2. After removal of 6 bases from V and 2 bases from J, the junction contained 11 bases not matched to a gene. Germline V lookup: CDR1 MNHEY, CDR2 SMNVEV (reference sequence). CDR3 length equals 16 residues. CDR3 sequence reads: CASRPWGGSLTDTQYF. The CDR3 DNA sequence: TGTGCCAGCAGGCCGTGGGGCGGGAGTCTCACAGATACGCAGTATTTT.

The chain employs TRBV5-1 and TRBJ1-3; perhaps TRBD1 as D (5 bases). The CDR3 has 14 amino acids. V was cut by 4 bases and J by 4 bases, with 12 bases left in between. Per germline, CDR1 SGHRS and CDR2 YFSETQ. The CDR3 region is CASSEAGYGNTIYF. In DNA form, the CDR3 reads TGCGCCAGCAGCGAGGCAGGGTACGGAAACACCATATATTTT.

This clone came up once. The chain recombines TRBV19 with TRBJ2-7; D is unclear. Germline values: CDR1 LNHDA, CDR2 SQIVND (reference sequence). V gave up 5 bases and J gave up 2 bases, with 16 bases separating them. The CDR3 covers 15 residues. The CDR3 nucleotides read TGTGCCAGTAGTCTCGGCCCAGTAAGGGCCTACGAGCAGTACTTC. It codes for CASSLGPVRAYEQYF.

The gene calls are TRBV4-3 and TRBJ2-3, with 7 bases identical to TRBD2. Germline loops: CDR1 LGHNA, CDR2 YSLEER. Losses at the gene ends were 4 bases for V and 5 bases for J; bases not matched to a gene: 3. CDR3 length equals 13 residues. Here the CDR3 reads CASSPPGGDTQYF. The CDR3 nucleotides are TGCGCCAGCAGCCCCCCGGGGGGAGATACGCAGTATTTT.

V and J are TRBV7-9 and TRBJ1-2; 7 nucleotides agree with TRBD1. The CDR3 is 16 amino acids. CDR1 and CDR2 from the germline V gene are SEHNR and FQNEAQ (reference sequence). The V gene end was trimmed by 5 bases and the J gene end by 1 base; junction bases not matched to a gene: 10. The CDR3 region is CASSEDRDSYNYGYTF. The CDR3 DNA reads TGTGCCAGCAGCGAAGACCGGGACAGTTATAACTATGGCTACACCTTC.

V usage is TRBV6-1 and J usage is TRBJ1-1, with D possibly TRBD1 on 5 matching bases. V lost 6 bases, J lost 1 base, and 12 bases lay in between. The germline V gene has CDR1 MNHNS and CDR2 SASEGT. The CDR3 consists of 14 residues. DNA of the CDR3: TGTGCCAGCAGGGACACCCCGTGGAACACTGAAGCTTTCTTT. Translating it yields CASRDTPWNTEAFF.

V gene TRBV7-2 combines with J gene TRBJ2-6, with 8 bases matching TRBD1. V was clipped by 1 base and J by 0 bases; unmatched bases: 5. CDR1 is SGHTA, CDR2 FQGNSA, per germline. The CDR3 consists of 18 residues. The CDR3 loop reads CASSLEATGVSGANVLTF. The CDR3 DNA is TGTGCCAGCAGCTTAGAGGCGACAGGGGTCTCTGGGGCCAACGTCCTGACTTTC.

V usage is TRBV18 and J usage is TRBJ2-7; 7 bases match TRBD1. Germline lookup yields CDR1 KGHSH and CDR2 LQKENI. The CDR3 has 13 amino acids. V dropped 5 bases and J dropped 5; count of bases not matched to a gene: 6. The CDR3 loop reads CASSIDRDDEQYF. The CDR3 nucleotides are TGTGCCAGCTCAATCGACAGGGATGACGAGCAGTACTTC. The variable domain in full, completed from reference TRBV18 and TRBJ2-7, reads NAGVMQNPRHLVRRRGQEARLRCSPMKGHSHVYWYRQLPEEGLKFMVYLQKENIIDESGMPKERFSAEFPKEGPSILRIQQVVRGDSAAYFCASSIDRDDEQYFGPGTRLTVT.

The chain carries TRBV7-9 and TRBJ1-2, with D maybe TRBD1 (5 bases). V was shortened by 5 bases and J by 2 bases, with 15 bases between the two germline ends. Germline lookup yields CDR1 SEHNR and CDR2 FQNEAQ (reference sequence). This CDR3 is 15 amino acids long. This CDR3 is CASSLPLGHNYGYTF. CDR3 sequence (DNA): TGTGCCAGCAGCCTCCCCCTGGGGCACAACTATGGCTACACCTTC.

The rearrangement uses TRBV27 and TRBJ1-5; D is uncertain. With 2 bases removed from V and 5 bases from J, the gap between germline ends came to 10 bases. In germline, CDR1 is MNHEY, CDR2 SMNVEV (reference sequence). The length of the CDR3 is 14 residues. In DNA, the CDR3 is TGTGCCAGCAGTTTAGGTGGAAATTATCAGCCCCAGCATTTT. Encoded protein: CASSLGGNYQPQHF.

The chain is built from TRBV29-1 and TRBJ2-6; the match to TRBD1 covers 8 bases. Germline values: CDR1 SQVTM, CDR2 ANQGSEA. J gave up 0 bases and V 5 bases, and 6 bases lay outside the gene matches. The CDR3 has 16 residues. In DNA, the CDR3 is TGCAGCGTTCAGGGACAGGCGGGCTCTGGGGCCAACGTCCTGACTTTC. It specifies CSVQGQAGSGANVLTF.

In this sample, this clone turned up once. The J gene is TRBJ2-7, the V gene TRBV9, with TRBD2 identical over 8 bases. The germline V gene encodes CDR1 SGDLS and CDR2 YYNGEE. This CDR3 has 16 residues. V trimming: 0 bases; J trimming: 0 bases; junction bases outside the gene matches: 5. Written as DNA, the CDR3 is TGTGCCAGCAGCGTAGGGAGTAGCGGGAACTCCTACGAGCAGTACTTC. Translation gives CASSVGSSGNSYEQYF.

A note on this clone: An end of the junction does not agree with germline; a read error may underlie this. The CDR3 DNA reads TGTGCCAGCAGCCCAAAGGCTTCCTTT. This gives the protein CASSPKASF. The rearrangement uses TRBV9 and TRBJ1-1; no clear D. This CDR3 contains 9 residues. Germline CDR1 reads SGDLS; CDR2 reads YYNGEE.

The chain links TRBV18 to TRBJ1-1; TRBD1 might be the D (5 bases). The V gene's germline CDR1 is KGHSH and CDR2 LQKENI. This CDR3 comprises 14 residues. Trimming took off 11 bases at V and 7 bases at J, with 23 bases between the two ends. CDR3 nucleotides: TGTGCCGGTTCACCAACGGGGGGTCTGATTGAAGCTTTCTTT. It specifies CAGSPTGGLIEAFF.

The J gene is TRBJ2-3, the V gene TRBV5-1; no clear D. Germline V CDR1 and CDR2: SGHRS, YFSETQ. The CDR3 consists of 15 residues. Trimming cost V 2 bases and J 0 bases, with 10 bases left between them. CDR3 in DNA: TGCGCCAGCAGCTTAAGCATCTCTAGCACAGATACGCAGTATTTT. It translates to CASSLSISSTDTQYF.